This T cell receptor (beta chain) was found in a study of shared clonotypes between healthy human individuals. Overall study results and limits: Relative to memory subsets, naive subsets generally showed larger estimated richness.

Details on this clone: Antigen: not known.

Germline V CDR1 and CDR2: SGHAT, FQNNGV. Deletions cut 8 bases from V and 0 bases from J, with 13 bases between. The CDR3 has 15 amino acids. This table comes from immunoSEQ multiplex PCR, and its TCRdb copy is limited to in-frame clones, with some not included. The table lists a few million clones, roughly 90% of them singletons. The gene calls are TRBV11-2 and TRBJ2-2; D may be TRBD2 (6 bases). Source material: naive CD4+ T cells from PBMCs. The subset denotes: CD45RA+ positively selected. The clonotype was recovered from a man aged 18 to 35 in good health. Some clones in this sample may be carry-over from other donors' samples. The CDR3 DNA is TGTGCCAGCTTCCGGGACTCCGCGAACACCGGGGAGCTGTTTTTT. Translation gives CASFRDSANTGELFF.